A single TCR beta chain is shown here with its context. Repertoires were generated with immunoSEQ multiplex PCR, while TCRdb's copy carries only in-frame clones and drops some. The sample lists hundreds of thousands of clones, about 84% occurring once. This entry comes from a study of shared T cell receptors in the human thymus. The V gene lost 1 base and the J gene lost 4 bases, with 16 bases spanning the gap. Per germline, CDR1 LGHNA and CDR2 YSLEER. The length of the CDR3 is 16 residues. These sequences were also reported in another study, on human thymus T cells. Per that study: Those donating were healthy Finnish infants in corrective surgery for congenital heart defects. Thymic material originated from resections removed in the course of corrective heart surgery. Apparent skewing of V and J gene usage characterized both thymic and blood repertoires. Highly overlapping thymic repertoires in unrelated individuals were reported by related research.

The sequence derives from a boy under two years old with a congenital heart defect. Sequenced sample: thymocytes. V gene TRBV4-3 combines with J gene TRBJ1-2; D might be TRBD1 (6 bases). This CDR3 is CASSQGRGGRGYGYTF. CDR3 bases: TGCGCCAGCAGCCAAGGTCGGGGGGGGCGAGGCTATGGCTACACCTTC.